This passage covers 32 T cell receptor beta chains from one sample sequenced in a study of OX40 agonist ivuxolimab in advanced cancers. Sequencing used immunoSEQ multiplex PCR; TCRdb keeps in-frame clones, though not all of them. The sample includes fewer than 80,000 clones, around 91% of them seen just once. The source material was CD4+ or CD8+ T cells sorted from blood, sampled in a trial of the OX40 agonist ivuxolimab. Source of these receptors: an adult with an advanced solid tumor such as melanoma, head and neck, liver or kidney cancer.

The chain carries TRBV28 and TRBJ2-1, with TRBD2 matching over 14 bases. V was clipped by 6 bases and J by 5 bases; unmatched bases: 6. Germline CDR1 reads MDHEN; CDR2 reads SYDVKM. There are 16 residues in the CDR3. In nucleotides, the CDR3 is TGTGCCAGCAGCCCCATGGGACTAGCGGGAGACAATGAGCAGTTCTTC. Its protein is CASSPMGLAGDNEQFF.

The rearrangement links TRBV7-8 to TRBJ1-2; 8 bases align to TRBD1. CDR1 and CDR2 (germline): SGHVS, FQNEAQ. V trimming: 2 bases; J trimming: 8 bases; junction bases outside the gene matches: 4. The CDR3 has 13 amino acids. The CDR3 DNA follows: TGTGCCAGCAGCTTATCAGGGGGCGGCGGCTACACCTTC. This translates into CASSLSGGGGYTF.

Note on this clone: Other DNA sequences in the same sample also yield this CDR3. The chain combines TRBV5-1 with TRBJ1-1; D not certain. V was trimmed by 0 bases and J by 5 bases, leaving 8 bases between them. CDR3 length equals 13 residues. Germline V lookup: CDR1 SGHRS, CDR2 YFSETQ. The CDR3 is CASSLGGSTEAFF. The CDR3 region has the DNA TGCGCCAGCAGCTTGGGGGGAAGTACTGAAGCTTTCTTT.

The chain has TRBV10-3 and TRBJ2-2, with D possibly matching TRBD2 (5 bases). The CDR3 sequence is 14 residues long. The V gene lost 0 bases and the J gene lost 7 bases, with 9 bases spanning the gap. CDR1 and CDR2 from the germline V gene are ENHRY and SYGVKD. The chain's CDR3 is CAISESDYRGELFF. The CDR3 nucleotides are TGTGCCATCAGTGAGTCCGACTACCGCGGGGAGCTGTTTTTT.

V usage is TRBV29-1 and J usage is TRBJ1-2; D ambiguous. CDR3 length: 11 residues. V was trimmed by 7 bases and J by 2 bases, leaving 8 bases between them. CDR1 and CDR2 (germline): SQVTM, ANQGSEA. The CDR3 region has the DNA TGCAGCGCAGGTTTCAACTATGGCTACACCTTC. Protein sequence: CSAGFNYGYTF.

The V gene is TRBV13, the J gene TRBJ1-2; 9 bases align to TRBD1. Germline CDR1 PRHDT, CDR2 FYEKMQ (reference sequence). The CDR3 extends over 14 amino acids. The trim removed 1 base at V and 7 bases at J, leaving 4 bases unmatched. The CDR3 nucleotides are TGTGCCAGCAGCTTAGAACAGGGGGCCAGTGGCTACACCTTC. Its protein is CASSLEQGASGYTF.

V usage is TRBV11-1 and J usage is TRBJ2-2; D not certain. The CDR3 is 12 amino acids. V lost 2 bases and J 7 bases, leaving 5 bases between the germline ends. Germline values: CDR1 SGHAT, CDR2 FQDESV (reference sequence). The CDR3 region has the DNA TGTGCCAGCAGCTTAACCTTCGGGGAGCTGTTTTTT. Translated, it gives CASSLTFGELFF.

The chain links TRBV28 to TRBJ2-7; 9 bases align to TRBD1. CDR1 is MDHEN and CDR2 is SYDVKM in the germline V gene. Trimming took 6 bases from V and 9 from J; bases not matched to a gene: 15. The CDR3 spans 15 residues. The CDR3: CASRAIQGAGLGQYF. The CDR3 DNA sequence: TGTGCCAGCAGAGCCATACAGGGGGCCGGTCTTGGGCAGTACTTC.

The rearrangement links TRBV2 to TRBJ2-7, with a possible D match to TRBD1 (6 bases). The V end was cut by 5 bases, the J end by 2 bases, with 10 bases between. CDR3 length equals 13 residues. CDR1 SNHLY and CDR2 FYNNEI come from the germline V gene. The CDR3 nucleotides are TGTGCCAGCAGTTACAGGGCCACCTACGAGCAGTACTTC. This gives the protein CASSYRATYEQYF. The complete variable domain, with remaining parts taken from reference TRBV2 and TRBJ2-7, reads EPEVTQTPSHQVTQMGQEVILRCVPISNHLYFYWYRQILGQKVEFLVSFYNNEISEKSEIFDDQFSVERPDGSNFTLKIRSTKLEDSAMYFCASSYRATYEQYFGPGTRLTVT.

The rearrangement joins TRBV13 to TRBJ2-1; D gene uncertain. There are 16 residues in the CDR3. V lost 3 bases to trimming and J lost 6 bases, with 18 bases between them. The V gene's germline CDR1 is PRHDT and CDR2 FYEKMQ (reference sequence). The CDR3 here is CASSLDTPTASNEQFF. As DNA, the CDR3 is TGTGCCAGCAGCTTGGATACTCCAACTGCTAGCAATGAGCAGTTCTTC.

J is TRBJ2-7 and V is TRBV29-1, with D perhaps given as TRBD1 or TRBD2 (5 bases each). V was cut by 3 bases and J by 5 bases, with 11 bases left in between. CDR1 is SQVTM, CDR2 ANQGSEA, per germline. This CDR3 is 12 amino acids long. CDR3 residues: CSVEEWGNEQYF. CDR3 DNA sequence: TGCAGCGTTGAGGAATGGGGGAACGAGCAGTACTTC.

On this clone itself: This specimen includes other DNA sequences encoding the same CDR3. This rearrangement joins TRBV27 to TRBJ2-7; D is perhaps TRBD2 (6 bases). This CDR3 is built from 14 residues. V was clipped by 5 bases and J by 2 bases, with 13 bases between them. Looked up from germline, CDR1 is MNHEY and CDR2 is SMNVEV (reference sequence). CDR3 sequence (DNA): TGTGCCAGCAGTCCCGGGACTGGCCCCTACGAGCAGTACTTC. Encoded protein: CASSPGTGPYEQYF.

The rearrangement uses TRBV9 and TRBJ1-1; the D is unclear. With 3 bases removed from V and 0 bases from J, the gap between germline ends came to 9 bases. Germline assignment: CDR1 SGDLS and CDR2 YYNGEE. This CDR3 has 14 residues. The CDR3, as DNA: TGTGCCAGCAGCGCGCTACTGATGAACACTGAAGCTTTCTTT. Translating gives CASSALLMNTEAFF. Combining the CDR3 with reference TRBV9 and TRBJ1-1 gives the whole variable domain DSGVTQTPKHLITATGQRVTLRCSPRSGDLSVYWYQQSLDQGLQFLIQYYNGEERAKGNILERFSAQQFPDLHSELNLSSLELGDSALYFCASSALLMNTEAFFGQGTRLTVV.

This clone appeared once. The chain joins TRBV9 to TRBJ1-1; a possible D gene is TRBD1 (6 bases). The V gene lost 3 bases and the J gene lost 5 bases, with 17 bases spanning the gap. There are 15 residues in the CDR3. The germline gives CDR1 SGDLS, CDR2 YYNGEE. For the CDR3, the DNA is TGTGCCAGCAGCGCTGAAGGGGGGCGTTGGACTGAAGCTTTCTTT. This encodes CASSAEGGRWTEAFF.

CDR3 nucleotides: TGTGCCAGCAGTCTACCGACTAGCGGTTTGTTCACAGATACGCAGTATTTT. The encoded protein is CASSLPTSGLFTDTQYF. V usage is TRBV28 and J usage is TRBJ2-3, with 9 bases fitting TRBD2. CDR3 length equals 17 residues. The J segment lost 2 bases and the V segment lost 5 bases, leaving 11 bases of the junction unmatched. The germline CDR1 and CDR2 sequences are MDHEN and SYDVKM.

The chain combines TRBV2 with TRBJ2-1, with D perhaps TRBD1 (5 bases). The germline V gene encodes CDR1 SNHLY and CDR2 FYNNEI. The ends were cut back, 4 bases at V and 4 bases at J, with 8 bases in the middle. The CDR3 runs to 13 residues. CDR3 bases: TGTGCCAGCAGTGTGTACAGGTACAATGAGCAGTTCTTC. Its protein is CASSVYRYNEQFF.

This clone was observed a single time. V usage is TRBV6-5 and J usage is TRBJ2-7, with D possibly matching TRBD1 (5 bases). The germline V gene encodes CDR1 MNHEY and CDR2 SVGAGI. CDR3 size: 13 residues. The germline V and J ends were trimmed by 6 bases and 3 bases, with 12 bases remaining between them. CDR3: CASSYRGGYEQYF. CDR3 coding DNA: TGTGCCAGCAGCTATAGGGGTGGCTACGAGCAGTACTTC.

J is TRBJ2-7 and V is TRBV5-4; D is unclear. The CDR3 is made up of 14 amino acids. Per germline, CDR1 SGHNT and CDR2 YYREEE (reference sequence). Trimming cost V 0 bases and J 3 bases, with 10 bases left between them. CDR3 sequence reads: CASSLELDGYEQYF. CDR3 bases: TGTGCCAGCAGCTTGGAACTTGACGGCTACGAGCAGTACTTC.

Concerning this clone: One junction end disagrees with the germline gene, perhaps due to a read error. V gene TRBV7-6 combines with J gene TRBJ1-3, with D perhaps matching TRBD1 (6 bases). The CDR3 covers 14 residues. CDR1 and CDR2 from the germline V gene are SGHVS and FNYEAQ. The CDR3 DNA reads as TGTGTCAGCAGCAGCAGGGGAACCGGAAACACCATATATTTT. This translates into CVSSSRGTGNTIYF.

The table lists this clone with a few counts. This specimen includes other DNA sequences encoding the same CDR3. V gene TRBV5-1 combines with J gene TRBJ2-1, with D perhaps matching TRBD2 (6 bases). Germline lookup yields CDR1 SGHRS and CDR2 YFSETQ. The CDR3 has 15 residues. The V end lost 4 bases, the J end lost 0 bases, and 11 bases lay between the germline ends. CDR3 nucleotide sequence: TGCGCCAGCAGCCCGGGGGATAGCTCCTACAATGAGCAGTTCTTC. As protein: CASSPGDSSYNEQFF.

J is TRBJ2-7 and V is TRBV7-2, with a tentative D call TRBD1 (5 bases). Germline V gene lookup returns CDR1 SGHTA and CDR2 FQGNSA. Trimming took off 5 bases at V and 3 bases at J, with 11 bases between the two ends. There are 13 residues in the CDR3. Here the CDR3 reads CASSIAGFYEQYF. Here the CDR3 DNA reads TGTGCCAGCAGCATTGCAGGGTTCTACGAGCAGTACTTC.

The chain employs TRBV4-3 and TRBJ2-7; TRBD2 agrees at 8 bases. Germline CDR1 reads LGHNA; CDR2 reads YSLEER. There are 15 residues in the CDR3. V lost 1 base and J lost 4; bases outside the gene matches: 6. DNA for the CDR3: TGCGCCAGCAGCCAAGTGACTAGCGACCTGTACGAGCAGTACTTC. It encodes CASSQVTSDLYEQYF.

This sequence joins TRBV28 and TRBJ1-3, with D unresolved. Per germline, CDR1 MDHEN and CDR2 SYDVKM. The V end lost 5 bases, the J end lost 1 base, and 12 bases lay between the germline ends. The CDR3 has 15 residues. This CDR3 is CASSPSPASGNTIYF. The DNA for the CDR3 is TGTGCCAGCAGTCCGTCGCCAGCGTCTGGAAACACCATATATTTT.

CDR3 sequence: CASSFGQGGAQETQYF. CDR3 nucleotide sequence: TGTGCCAGCAGTTTTGGGCAGGGAGGGGCCCAAGAGACCCAGTACTTC. The chain carries TRBV28 and TRBJ2-5, with 7 bases identical to TRBD2. V trimming: 3 bases; J trimming: 1 base; junction bases outside the gene matches: 8. Germline loops: CDR1 MDHEN, CDR2 SYDVKM. The CDR3 covers 16 residues.

The chain combines TRBV7-9 with TRBJ2-7; 15 bases match TRBD2. The CDR3 is made up of 16 amino acids. Germline V gene data show CDR1 as SEHNR and CDR2 as FQNEAQ (reference sequence). V gave up 1 base and J gave up 5 bases; unmatched junction bases: 3. CDR3 coding DNA: TGTGCCAGCAGCTTAGGGACTAGCGGGAGGGCCGACGAGCAGTACTTC. Amino acid sequence: CASSLGTSGRADEQYF.

V is TRBV27 and J is TRBJ2-3, with TRBD2 matching over 7 bases. The CDR3 has 15 amino acids. The junction had 3 bases not matched to a gene; V was cut back by 1 base and J by 2 bases. Germline V gene sequence: CDR1 MNHEY, CDR2 SMNVEV (reference sequence). The DNA for the CDR3 is TGTGCCAGCAGTTTATGGGAGGGTACCACAGATACGCAGTATTTT. It codes for CASSLWEGTTDTQYF.

This rearrangement joins TRBV27 to TRBJ2-5; 7 nucleotides align to TRBD1. Trimming cost V 5 bases and J 3 bases; bases outside gene matches: 6. In germline, CDR1 is MNHEY, CDR2 SMNVEV (reference sequence). The CDR3 is made up of 14 amino acids. For the CDR3, the DNA is TGTGCCAGCAGTCCTTTAGACAGGGAAGAGACCCAGTACTTC. It yields the protein CASSPLDREETQYF.

The rearrangement joins TRBV13 to TRBJ2-7, with 9 bases lining up with TRBD2. The germline V gene encodes CDR1 PRHDT and CDR2 FYEKMQ (reference sequence). V gave up 0 bases and J gave up 3 bases; unmatched junction bases: 6. The CDR3 is 16 amino acids. CDR3 DNA sequence: TGTGCCAGCAGCTTAGGCCCGGGACTAGCCAACTACGAGCAGTACTTC. Encoded protein: CASSLGPGLANYEQYF.

The CDR3 region has the DNA TGTGCCAGTAGTACTACAGGGGACAATGAGCAGTTCTTC. It specifies CASSTTGDNEQFF. The chain links TRBV19 to TRBJ2-1; 7 bases match TRBD1. Germline values: CDR1 LNHDA, CDR2 SQIVND (reference sequence). CDR3 length: 13 amino acids. Trimming at V came to 4 bases and at J to 5 bases, leaving 2 bases not matched to a gene.

This rearrangement joins TRBV7-9 to TRBJ2-7; D may match TRBD1 or TRBD2 (6 bases each). From germline, CDR1 is SEHNR and CDR2 FQNEAQ (reference sequence). CDR3 length equals 13 residues. The V end lost 8 bases, the J end lost 0 bases, and 11 bases lay between the germline ends. The CDR3 DNA follows: TGTGCCAGCTCGCGGGACAACTCCTACGAGCAGTACTTC. Its translation is CASSRDNSYEQYF.

The chain has TRBV11-2 and TRBJ2-7; D call uncertain. This CDR3 region has 14 residues. V was trimmed by 1 base and J by 2 bases, leaving 9 bases between them. Germline CDR1 is SGHAT and CDR2 is FQNNGV. As DNA, the CDR3 is TGTGCCAGCAGCTTAGTCAGGACCGCCTACGAGCAGTACTTC. Encoded protein: CASSLVRTAYEQYF. Combining the CDR3 with reference TRBV11-2 and TRBJ2-7 gives the whole variable domain EAGVAQSPRYKIIEKRQSVAFWCNPISGHATLYWYQQILGQGPKLLIQFQNNGVVDDSQLPKDRFSAERLKGVDSTLKIQPAKLEDSAVYLCASSLVRTAYEQYFGPGTRLTVT.

The chain links TRBV19 to TRBJ1-2, with D uncertain. The CDR3 runs 12 residues. Trimming cost V 1 base and J 14 bases, with 14 bases left between them. Germline CDR1 is LNHDA and CDR2 is SQIVND (reference sequence). The CDR3 nucleotides read TGTGCCAGTAGTATAGGTGACACCTCGGGGACCTTC. Protein sequence: CASSIGDTSGTF.